These 20 T cell receptor beta chains originate from one sample sequenced in a study of response to subunit inactivated influenza vaccine (dated by TCRdb to the late 2010s). Libraries were constructed by RT-PCR. Sequencing was performed on an Illumina HiSeq 2500. TCRdb itself trimmed the public reads at Q25 with fastp, ran MiXCR and retained productive beta chains. Every CDR3 protein is listed once, alongside the most common genes and DNA of its rows. The sample table lists around 180,000 distinct CDR3 sequences, around 9% of them with a count of one. Roughly a tenth of the sample rests with the top ten. Sequenced material: non-naive T cells sorted from PBMCs, taken on the day of vaccination. The cell subset or site label corresponds to: memory T cell fraction. All receptors derive from a man aged 45-65 years who received an inactivated influenza vaccine. Donor details come from another sample of the same person, matched by shared clones.

This clonotype was picked up a small number of times. Written as DNA, the CDR3 is TGTGCCAGCAGCCCCCAGGAGGGACATTCTTTAGATGGCTACACCTTC. Translating gives CASSPQEGHSLDGYTF. This rearrangement joins TRBV21-1 to TRBJ1-2; TRBD1, the table's D call, lacks a check against the DNA. TRBV21-1 is flagged as a pseudogene. CDR3 length: 16 amino acids.

The chain is built from TRBV5-1 and TRBJ2-1; D is unclear. The CDR3 is made up of 13 amino acids. V was shortened by 2 bases and J by 0 bases, with 3 bases between the two germline ends. The germline gives CDR1 SGHRS, CDR2 YFSETQ. Written as DNA, the CDR3 is TGCGCCAGCAGCTTATTCTCCTACAATGAGCAGTTCTTC. It is translated as CASSLFSYNEQFF.

This clonotype came up many times. The V and J genes are TRBV29-1 and TRBJ2-1, with 7 bases that match TRBD1. This CDR3 region has 11 residues. Unmatched junction bases numbered 7, after V lost 8 bases and J lost 9 bases. The germline V gene has CDR1 SQVTM and CDR2 ANQGSEA. The CDR3 protein is CSTRQGTEQFF. DNA of the CDR3: TGCAGCACCAGACAGGGAACTGAGCAGTTCTTC.

The table lists this clonotype with a few counts. This chain links TRBV6-1 with TRBJ1-2; D ambiguous. The CDR3 runs 17 residues. V lost 3 bases and J lost 2, with 19 bases in between. Germline V gives CDR1 MNHNS, CDR2 SASEGT. This CDR3 is CASSDYRVILPNYGYTF. The CDR3 DNA sequence: TGTGCCAGCAGTGATTATCGGGTTATTCTCCCAAACTATGGCTACACCTTC.

This clonotype was counted many times. This chain connects TRBV27 to TRBJ2-1; D call uncertain. Germline CDR1 is MNHEY and CDR2 is SMNVEV (reference sequence). This CDR3 is 13 amino acids long. Trimming shortened V by 3 bases and J by 6 bases, and 9 bases separated the two germline ends. CDR3 sequence reads: CASSFVRGNEQFF. In DNA, the CDR3 is TGTGCCAGCAGTTTTGTTAGAGGCAATGAGCAGTTCTTC.

This clonotype was seen ten or more times. The chain joins TRBV20-1 to TRBJ2-1; D might be TRBD1 or TRBD2, each matching 8 bases. V was trimmed by 5 bases and J by 12 bases, leaving 17 bases between them. The CDR3 is 12 residues long. The germline CDR1 and CDR2 sequences are DFQATT and SNEGSKA (reference sequence). The CDR3 sequence is CSAHRQGTRQFF. In DNA, the CDR3 is TGCAGTGCTCACCGACAGGGGACTAGGCAGTTCTTC.

This clonotype was picked up a small number of times. This chain links TRBV5-6 with TRBJ2-1; 10 bases are a match to TRBD2. CDR3 size: 16 residues. Germline V gene data show CDR1 as SGHDT and CDR2 as YYEEEE. The V segment lost 2 bases and the J segment 2 bases; nucleotides outside the gene matches: 4. The CDR3 spells CASSFLTSGAYNEQFF. DNA of the CDR3: TGTGCCAGCAGCTTCCTAACTAGCGGGGCCTACAATGAGCAGTTCTTC.

The J gene is TRBJ2-5, the V gene TRBV21-1. TRBV21-1 is flagged as a pseudogene. The CDR3 has 13 residues. CDR3 protein: CASSDRFGETQYF. CDR3 DNA: TGTGCCAGCAGCGACCGTTTTGGGGAGACCCAGTACTTC.

The table lists this clonotype with a few counts. This chain connects TRBV9 to TRBJ2-6; weak D call: TRBD2 (6 bases). The germline V and J ends were trimmed by 0 bases and 2 bases, with 9 bases remaining between them. Germline lookup yields CDR1 SGDLS and CDR2 YYNGEE. This CDR3 is built from 16 residues. The CDR3 nucleotides read TGTGCCAGCAGCGTAGGGGGAGGACCTGGGGCCAACGTCCTGACTTTC. Amino acids: CASSVGGGPGANVLTF.

The chain recombines TRBV5-6 with TRBJ1-1, with D perhaps TRBD1 (5 bases). Germline V gives CDR1 SGHDT, CDR2 YYEEEE. V gave up 0 bases and J gave up 5 bases, with 14 bases separating them. The CDR3 is made up of 15 amino acids. In DNA, the CDR3 is TGTGCCAGCAGCTTGGTGGGGACCGCAGGTACTGAAGCTTTCTTT. Translation: CASSLVGTAGTEAFF.

This clonotype was picked up a small number of times. The chain has TRBV11-2 and TRBJ1-2, with D uncertain. V lost 1 base and J lost 2, with 8 bases in between. This CDR3 region has 14 residues. Germline-derived CDR1 and CDR2 are SGHAT and FQNNGV. The DNA of the CDR3 is TGTGCCAGCAGCTTAGGTGCAGACAACTATGGCTACACCTTC. Its protein is CASSLGADNYGYTF.

The rearrangement joins TRBV11-2 to TRBJ2-7; possibly TRBD1 for D (6 bases). Per germline, CDR1 SGHAT and CDR2 FQNNGV. Trimming shortened V by 5 bases and J by 6 bases, and 20 bases separated the two germline ends. This CDR3 region has 15 residues. This CDR3 reads CASSQSRGLLGEQYF. CDR3 bases: TGTGCCAGCAGCCAAAGTAGGGGGTTATTGGGCGAGCAGTACTTC.

This clonotype appeared many times. This chain links TRBV20-1 with TRBJ2-7; TRBD2 might be the D (6 bases). Germline V gives CDR1 DFQATT, CDR2 SNEGSKA (reference sequence). The V end lost 6 bases, the J end lost 4 bases, and 13 bases lay between the germline ends. The CDR3 sequence is 12 residues long. CDR3 sequence reads: CSAAGLLYEQYF. The CDR3 DNA is TGCAGTGCCGCGGGACTTTTATACGAGCAGTACTTC.

The sample holds many counts of this clonotype. The chain joins TRBV11-2 to TRBJ1-6, with D unclear. This CDR3 has 16 residues. The germline gives CDR1 SGHAT, CDR2 FQNNGV. V gave up 1 base and J gave up 11 bases, with 18 bases separating them. The CDR3 spells CASSLVSGPRHPPLHF. Written as DNA, the CDR3 is TGTGCCAGCAGCTTAGTCTCCGGGCCGCGTCACCCACCCCTCCACTTT.

The chain couples TRBV19 to TRBJ2-1, with TRBD1 identical over 10 bases. The CDR3 contains 18 residues. Germline V gene lookup returns CDR1 LNHDA and CDR2 SQIVND (reference sequence). The junction had 10 bases not matched to a gene; V was cut back by 3 bases and J by 2 bases. The CDR3 region is CASSITGTGVPPYNEQFF. CDR3 coding DNA: TGTGCCAGTAGTATCACCGGGACAGGGGTGCCGCCCTACAATGAGCAGTTCTTC.

In its sample, this clonotype was seen a few times. The chain uses TRBV6-1 and TRBJ1-5, with 9 bases lining up with TRBD1. This CDR3 spans 13 amino acids. Germline V gene lookup returns CDR1 MNHNS and CDR2 SASEGT. With V trimmed by 6 bases and J by 6 bases, 3 bases remained unmatched. In DNA form, the CDR3 reads TGTGCCAGCAGGGGACAGGGAAGTCAGCCCCAGCATTTT. Translated, it gives CASRGQGSQPQHF.

The chain joins TRBV20-1 to TRBJ1-6; no firm D call. CDR3 length: 14 residues. V shed 8 bases and J shed 5 bases, with 16 bases lying between them. Germline lookup yields CDR1 DFQATT and CDR2 SNEGSKA (reference sequence). The CDR3 DNA follows: TGCAGTACAAGCCGGGGAAACAATAATTCACCCCTCCACTTT. Encoded protein: CSTSRGNNNSPLHF.

This clonotype was seen a few times. V and J are TRBV4-3 and TRBJ2-6; D not resolved. The CDR3 contains 16 residues. V dropped 1 base and J dropped 2 bases, with 9 bases sitting between them. CDR1 LGHNA and CDR2 YSLEER come from the germline V gene. The CDR3 nucleotides are TGCGCCAGCAGCCAAGGCCGGATGGCTGGGGCCAACGTCCTGACTTTC. Its translation is CASSQGRMAGANVLTF.

This clonotype appeared a few times. The V call is TRBV2, the J call TRBJ2-7; weak D call: TRBD1 (6 bases). The V gene lost 6 bases and the J gene lost 6 bases, with 21 bases spanning the gap. This CDR3 comprises 15 residues. CDR1 and CDR2 from the germline V gene are SNHLY and FYNNEI. The CDR3 protein is CASRGTGSRSGEQYF. The CDR3 bases are TGTGCCAGCAGGGGAACAGGGTCTCGGTCTGGCGAGCAGTACTTC.

This rearrangement joins TRBV11-1 to TRBJ1-1; 7 bases match TRBD1. V was clipped by 5 bases and J by 5 bases; unmatched bases: 23. Germline lookup yields CDR1 SGHAT and CDR2 FQDESV (reference sequence). This CDR3 comprises 19 residues. This chain's CDR3 is CASSRTSLRGGWEATEAFF. The CDR3 nucleotides are TGTGCCAGCAGCCGAACCAGCCTCAGGGGGGGCTGGGAAGCAACTGAAGCTTTCTTT.